This is a list of T cell receptor beta chains from one sample in a study of cytomegalovirus exposure and HLA in healthy donors. Here immunoSEQ multiplex PCR was the method, and the copy in TCRdb shows in-frame clones only, minus some. The data hold fewer than 85,000 clones, with roughly 72% observed a single time. The sequencing sample was made of PBMCs. The receptors were gathered from a man aged 40-55 years in good health and CMV-seropositive. CDR3s include the opening cysteine and the closing phenylalanine or tryptophan. Fields, in order: clone size, D gene, J gene, V gene, CDR3 protein, CDR3 DNA. The D gene is left open where the match is weak. The size field is filled for only some rows; it gives once, few, many or a size class.

-	TRBD1	TRBJ2-7	TRBV5-1	CASSERTGLNSYEQYF	TGCGCCAGCAGCGAAAGGACAGGGCTTAACTCCTACGAGCAGTACTTC
few	TRBD1	TRBJ1-5	TRBV2	CASSPGQGASQPQHF	TGTGCCAGCAGTCCGGGACAGGGGGCTAGTCAGCCCCAGCATTTT
-	-	TRBJ2-1	TRBV2	CASSEALGALNEQFF	TGTGCCAGCAGTGAAGCGCTAGGGGCCCTCAATGAGCAGTTCTTC
-	TRBD2	TRBJ2-1	TRBV5-1	CASSRTSGRPYEQFF	TGCGCCAGCAGCCGGACTAGCGGGAGGCCCTATGAGCAGTTCTTC
-	TRBD2	TRBJ2-1	TRBV5-1	CASSLRGPSGYNEQFF	TGCGCCAGCAGCCTACGAGGGCCTAGCGGATACAATGAGCAGTTCTTC
-	-	TRBJ1-6	TRBV27	CASSLSRPGNSPLHF	TGTGCCAGCAGTTTATCGAGGCCCGGTAATTCACCCCTCCACTTT
-	-	TRBJ2-3	TRBV6-1	CASSGGLASTDTQYF	TGTGCCAGCAGTGGTGGGCTAGCGTCAACAGATACGCAGTATTTT
-	TRBD1	TRBJ1-4	TRBV19	CASSTFPGQQSTNEKLFF	TGTGCCAGTAGTACCTTTCCGGGACAGCAATCAACTAATGAAAAACTGTTTTTT
-	TRBD2	TRBJ2-5	TRBV7-2	CASRRLAGEQETQYF	TGTGCCAGCAGACGCCTAGCGGGAGAACAAGAGACCCAGTACTTC
few	TRBD2	TRBJ2-5	TRBV7-9	CAEPGLDGTQYF	TGTGCCGAACCGGGACTAGATGGGACCCAGTACTTC
few	-	TRBJ2-7	TRBV6-5	CASRADSSYEQYF	TGTGCCAGCAGAGCGGACAGCTCCTACGAGCAGTACTTC
-	-	TRBJ2-2	TRBV6-1	CASSDRLGGELFF	TGTGCCAGCAGTGATCGGCTAGGCGGGGAGCTGTTTTTT
few	TRBD2	TRBJ2-1	TRBV28	CASSLSLTSGYNEQFF	TGTGCCAGCAGTCTTTCCCTCACTAGCGGGTACAATGAGCAGTTCTTC
-	TRBD1	TRBJ1-2	TRBV5-1	CASSAGQVYGYTF	TGCGCCAGCAGCGCCGGACAGGTCTATGGCTACACCTTC
-	TRBD1	TRBJ1-1	TRBV5-1	CASSPRQGVAEAFF	TGCGCCAGCAGCCCGCGACAGGGTGTGGCTGAAGCTTTCTTT
-	-	TRBJ1-3	TRBV10-3	CAISLAGGNTIYF	TGTGCCATCAGTCTTGCAGGGGGAAACACCATATATTTT
-	-	TRBJ1-5	TRBV7-8	CASSPEGNQPQHF	TGTGCCAGCAGCCCAGAAGGCAATCAGCCCCAGCATTTT
-	TRBD2	TRBJ2-7	TRBV7-8	CASSQGLASSYEQYF	TGTGCCAGCAGCCAGGGACTAGCCAGCTCCTACGAGCAGTACTTC
-	-	TRBJ2-2	TRBV10-3	CAIRPRGTGELFF	TGTGCCATCAGGCCCAGGGGCACCGGGGAGCTGTTTTTT
-	TRBD2	TRBJ2-3	TRBV2	CASSRRASGGTDTQYF	TGTGCCAGCAGCCGCCGGGCCAGCGGGGGCACAGATACGCAGTATTTT
-	TRBD1	TRBJ2-2	TRBV28	CASGTGGSTGELFF	TGTGCCAGCGGAACAGGGGGGAGCACCGGGGAGCTGTTTTTT
-	TRBD1	TRBJ1-2	TRBV6-1	CASSRGQGVNGYTF	TGTGCCAGCAGTAGGGGACAGGGGGTAAATGGCTACACCTTC
-	-	TRBJ2-7	TRBV5-1	CASSWSAGLEQYF	TGCGCCAGCAGCTGGTCCGCAGGGCTCGAGCAGTACTTC
-	-	TRBJ2-3	TRBV7-7	CASSLGASLNTDTQYF	TGTGCCAGCAGCTTAGGGGCTAGCCTGAACACAGATACGCAGTATTTT
-	-	TRBJ1-5	TRBV7-2	CASSLVANQPQHF	TGTGCCAGCAGCTTAGTAGCCAATCAGCCCCAGCATTTT
-	-	TRBJ2-4	TRBV5-6	CASSLGPKNIQYF	TGTGCCAGCAGCCTGGGGCCCAAAAACATTCAGTACTTC
-	-	TRBJ2-1	TRBV4-3	CASSPLPAGGPDEQFF	TGCGCCAGCAGCCCCCTTCCGGCAGGGGGGCCGGATGAGCAGTTCTTC
-	-	TRBJ2-7	TRBV10-3	CAISEEGVDEQYF	TGTGCCATCAGTGAGGAGGGTGTCGACGAGCAGTACTTC
-	-	TRBJ2-6	TRBV5-5	CASRGVSGANVLTF	TGTGCCAGCAGAGGGGTCTCTGGGGCCAACGTCCTGACTTTC
-	TRBD2	TRBJ2-2	TRBV7-2	CASSSGTSGRVPGELFF	TGTGCCAGCAGCTCCGGGACTAGCGGGAGGGTTCCCGGGGAGCTGTTTTTT